A single sample is the source of the 30 T cell receptor beta chains below, sequenced in a study of CD8 T cells in ankylosing spondylitis. Study findings and constraints: There was a TCR beta motif, made of 7 or 8 highly homologous variants, that appeared characteristic of ankylosing spondylitis blood.

Their cognate antigens are unknown. TCRdb re-analysed the 5' RACE reads in MiXCR, keeping a single row per CDR3 protein. The sample carries 650,000 to 800,000 distinct CDR3 sequences, around 20% recorded once. The sequencing sample was made of blood, either unsorted or a sorted T cell fraction (not recorded which). These receptors originate from a male donor with ankylosing spondylitis.

The chain carries TRBV11-1 and TRBJ2-1; 10 bases agree with TRBD2. The CDR3 contains 17 residues. The ends lost 3 bases at V and 4 bases at J; junction bases unmatched: 9. The germline gives CDR1 SGHAT, CDR2 FQDESV (reference sequence). CDR3 loop: CASSFSPTSGAYNEQFF. CDR3 coding DNA: TGTGCCAGCAGCTTTTCCCCAACTAGCGGGGCGTACAATGAGCAGTTCTTC. Supplemented by reference TRBV11-1 and TRBJ2-1, the full variable domain reads EAEVAQSPRYKITEKSQAVAFWCDPISGHATLYWYRQILGQGPELLVQFQDESVVDDSQLPKDRFSAERLKGVDSTLKIQPAELGDSAMYLCASSFSPTSGAYNEQFFGPGTRLTVL.

There are a few counts of this clonotype. This chain uses TRBV5-1 with TRBJ2-5; D may correspond to TRBD1 or TRBD2 (5 bases each). Germline CDR1 is SGHRS and CDR2 is YFSETQ. The CDR3 consists of 15 residues. The V end was cut by 1 base, the J end by 2 bases, with 12 bases between. The CDR3 region has the DNA TGCGCCAGCAGCTTGATGGGACGGACTCAAGAGACCCAGTACTTC. It is translated as CASSLMGRTQETQYF.

The table lists this clonotype with a few counts. The chain carries TRBV7-2 and TRBJ2-1; D possibly matches TRBD1 or TRBD2 (5 bases each). The CDR3 loop spans 15 amino acids. Trimming took off 4 bases at V and 3 bases at J, with 13 bases between the two ends. Per germline, CDR1 SGHTA and CDR2 FQGNSA. The CDR3, as DNA: TGTGCCAGCAGCTCCCGGGACCAAGACTACAATGAGCAGTTCTTC. Its protein is CASSSRDQDYNEQFF.

The chain carries TRBV4-1 and TRBJ2-1; D gene unclear. Trimming took 0 bases from V and 9 from J, leaving 9 bases between them. The CDR3 covers 13 residues. Germline CDR1 and CDR2: MGHRA and YSYEKL. This CDR3 is CASSQDLGTEQFF. CDR3 DNA: TGCGCCAGCAGCCAAGATCTGGGTACTGAGCAGTTCTTC.

V and J are TRBV4-1 and TRBJ1-1; the D is unclear. V was trimmed by 0 bases and J by 7 bases, leaving 18 bases between them. This CDR3 has 16 amino acids. Germline V lookup: CDR1 MGHRA, CDR2 YSYEKL. This chain's CDR3 is CASSQDSPTPTSEAFF. In DNA form, the CDR3 reads TGCGCCAGCAGCCAAGATTCCCCGACACCAACCAGTGAAGCTTTCTTT.

This chain uses TRBV15 with TRBJ2-7; no firm D call. Germline V gives CDR1 LNHNV, CDR2 YYDKDF (reference sequence). The CDR3 contains 13 residues. The ends were cut back, 0 bases at V and 2 bases at J, with 5 bases in the middle. CDR3 sequence reads: CATSRDLPYEQYF. In nucleotides, the CDR3 is TGTGCCACCAGCAGAGATCTCCCCTACGAGCAGTACTTC. Supplemented by reference TRBV15 and TRBJ2-7, the full variable domain reads DAMVIQNPRYQVTQFGKPVTLSCSQTLNHNVMYWYQQKSSQAPKLLFHYYDKDFNNEADTPDNFQSRRPNTSFCFLDIRSPGLGDTAMYLCATSRDLPYEQYFGPGTRLTVT.

Only a few counts were recorded for this clonotype. This chain uses TRBV3-1 with TRBJ1-1; perhaps TRBD1 as D (6 bases). The V end was cut by 0 bases, the J end by 1 base, with 15 bases between. Germline CDR1 reads LGHDT; CDR2 reads YNNKEL (reference sequence). The CDR3 spans 17 residues. In nucleotides, the CDR3 is TGTGCCAGCAGCCAAGATCCGTCGGGGGACAAGAACACTGAAGCTTTCTTT. The encoded protein is CASSQDPSGDKNTEAFF. The full variable domain, in which reference TRBV3-1 and TRBJ1-1 provide the parts outside the CDR3, is DTAVSQTPKYLVTQMGNDKSIKCEQNLGHDTMYWYKQDSKKFLKIMFSYNNKELIINETVPNRFSPKSPDKAHLNLHINSLELGDSAVYFCASSQDPSGDKNTEAFFGQGTRLTVV.

The V gene is TRBV20-1, the J gene TRBJ2-2, with D possibly TRBD1 on 6 matching bases. Looked up from germline, CDR1 is DFQATT and CDR2 is SNEGSKA (reference sequence). This CDR3 is 15 amino acids long. The V end lost 5 bases, the J end lost 3 bases, and 16 bases lay between the germline ends. CDR3 loop: CSARMGAQDTGELFF. In DNA, the CDR3 is TGCAGTGCTCGCATGGGGGCGCAGGACACCGGGGAGCTGTTTTTT.

J is TRBJ2-2 and V is TRBV7-2; 8 bases line up with TRBD1. The CDR3 is 15 residues long. The ends lost 5 bases at V and 6 bases at J; junction bases unmatched: 8. Germline loops: CDR1 SGHTA, CDR2 FQGNSA. CDR3: CASSRQGSGAGELFF. CDR3 nucleotide sequence: TGTGCCAGCAGCCGACAGGGGAGTGGCGCCGGGGAGCTGTTTTTT.

The table lists this clonotype with a few counts. This chain joins TRBV6-2 or TRBV6-3 and TRBJ2-1; a possible D gene is TRBD2 (5 bases). CDR1 MNHEY and CDR2 SVGEGT come from the germline V gene. V gave up 2 bases and J gave up 3 bases, with 14 bases separating them. There are 16 residues in the CDR3. DNA for the CDR3: TGTGCCAGCAGTTACGCCCCTAGCACATACTACAATGAGCAGTTCTTC. This encodes CASSYAPSTYYNEQFF.

This clonotype was detected only a few times. The chain carries TRBV6-2 or TRBV6-3 and TRBJ2-1; perhaps D is TRBD1 or TRBD2 (7 bases each). Looked up from germline, CDR1 is MNHEY and CDR2 is SVGEGT. V was shortened by 8 bases and J by 4 bases, with 12 bases between the two germline ends. CDR3 length: 13 amino acids. CDR3 amino acids: CASQGGEYNEQFF. The CDR3 nucleotides are TGTGCCAGCCAGGGGGGGGAATACAATGAGCAGTTCTTC.

For the CDR3, the DNA is TGTGCCAGCAGTGGGGCCTCCGGAGAGACCCAGTACTTC. This sequence encodes CASSGASGETQYF. This sequence joins TRBV2 and TRBJ2-5; D is unclear. The V gene's germline CDR1 is SNHLY and CDR2 FYNNEI. Trimming cost V 4 bases and J 4 bases, with 10 bases left between them. This CDR3 has 13 residues.

The J gene is TRBJ2-2, the V gene TRBV15; no firm D call. Trimming pared 0 bases from V and 10 bases from J, leaving 9 bases between. Germline CDR1 reads LNHNV; CDR2 reads YYDKDF (reference sequence). CDR3 length: 13 residues. This CDR3 reads CATSRDSTAELFF. The CDR3, as DNA: TGTGCCACCAGCAGAGATTCGACGGCGGAGCTGTTTTTT.

Only a few counts were recorded for this clonotype. This chain joins TRBV11-1 and TRBJ2-7; D gene uncertain. Trimming took 2 bases from V and 5 from J, leaving 7 bases between them. CDR1 SGHAT and CDR2 FQDESV come from the germline V gene (reference sequence). The CDR3 totals 12 residues. CDR3 coding DNA: TGTGCCAGCAGCTTATCCCGGAACGAGCAGTACTTC. It specifies CASSLSRNEQYF.

This clonotype was counted between two and nine times. The V gene is TRBV7-9, the J gene TRBJ1-5, with no clear D. CDR1 and CDR2 (germline): SEHNR, FQNEAQ (reference sequence). The CDR3 is 16 amino acids. V lost 1 base and J lost 1, with 11 bases in between. The CDR3 DNA follows: TGTGCCAGCAGCTTAGGGGAGTCGGGCAGCAATCAGCCCCAGCATTTT. Its translation is CASSLGESGSNQPQHF.

Details on this clonotype: Mismatch with germline at one junction end may stem from a read error. This chain joins TRBV3-1 and TRBJ2-1; D call uncertain. The CDR3 spans 12 residues. Germline-derived CDR1 and CDR2 are LGHDT and YNNKEL (reference sequence). Written as DNA, the CDR3 is TGTGCCTGCAGCCAAGCGTCGGATGAGCAGTTCTTC. Protein product: CACSQASDEQFF.

This rearrangement joins TRBV4-2 to TRBJ1-5; possible D gene TRBD1, 6 bases. The CDR3 runs 15 residues. With 1 base removed from V and 6 bases from J, the gap between germline ends came to 13 bases. CDR1 is LGHNA and CDR2 is YNFKEQ in the germline V gene. DNA of the CDR3: TGTGCCAGCAGCCAAGTCTCGGGACAATCTCAGCCCCAGCATTTT. This gives the protein CASSQVSGQSQPQHF.

The sample holds a few counts of this clonotype. The chain links TRBV7-8 to TRBJ1-2; no clear D. Germline assignment: CDR1 SGHVS and CDR2 FQNEAQ. Trimming pared 1 base from V and 8 bases from J, leaving 20 bases between. This CDR3 is built from 16 residues. The CDR3: CASSLVAQVGARGYTF. The CDR3 DNA reads TGTGCCAGCAGCTTAGTGGCTCAGGTCGGAGCGCGCGGCTACACCTTC. The variable domain in full, completed from reference TRBV7-8 and TRBJ1-2, reads GAGVSQSPRYKVAKRGQDVALRCDPISGHVSLFWYQQALGQGPEFLTYFQNEAQLDKSGLPSDRFFAERPEGSVSTLKIQRTQQEDSAVYLCASSLVAQVGARGYTFGSGTRLTVV.

This chain uses TRBV12-3 or TRBV12-4 with TRBJ2-3; 10 positions match TRBD2. Trimming took 7 bases from V and 8 from J; bases not matched to a gene: 21. The CDR3 has 18 amino acids. The CDR3 sequence: CASTNRPLTLAGVVTQYF. The CDR3 region has the DNA TGTGCCAGCACCAACCGCCCCCTAACTCTAGCGGGGGTGGTTACGCAGTATTTT.

CDR3 sequence: CASSLRWDRVNSPLHF. DNA for the CDR3: TGTGCCAGCAGTTTAAGGTGGGACAGGGTTAATTCACCCCTCCACTTT. The chain employs TRBV27 and TRBJ1-6; TRBD1 matches at 9 bases. Germline values: CDR1 MNHEY, CDR2 SMNVEV (reference sequence). The trim removed 2 bases at V and 6 bases at J, leaving 5 bases unmatched. The CDR3 contains 16 residues.

V usage is TRBV18 and J usage is TRBJ1-1; no clear D. Trimming stripped 6 bases from V and 3 bases from J, with 8 bases between. Germline values: CDR1 KGHSH, CDR2 LQKENI. This CDR3 has 12 residues. The CDR3 is CASSESYTEAFF. CDR3 coding DNA: TGTGCCAGCTCCGAGAGCTACACTGAAGCTTTCTTT.

This clonotype turned up a few times. V usage is TRBV11-2 and J usage is TRBJ2-5, with D unresolved. V was shortened by 2 bases and J by 5 bases, with 12 bases between the two germline ends. CDR3 length equals 14 residues. Germline V gene data show CDR1 as SGHAT and CDR2 as FQNNGV. This chain's CDR3 is CASSLLTGRETQYF. CDR3 DNA sequence: TGTGCCAGCAGCTTATTGACCGGCCGGGAGACCCAGTACTTC.

Many counts were recorded for this clonotype. The chain has TRBV7-9 and TRBJ1-6; tentatively, D is TRBD1 (5 bases). The length of the CDR3 is 15 residues. CDR1 is SEHNR, CDR2 FQNEAQ, per germline (reference sequence). The V gene lost 4 bases and the J gene lost 5 bases, with 12 bases spanning the gap. The CDR3 is CASSSTDPHNSPLHF. CDR3 in DNA: TGTGCCAGCAGCTCGACAGATCCGCATAATTCACCCCTCCACTTT.

The chain's CDR3 is CASSIGNSPLHF. CDR3 DNA: TGTGCCAGCAGTATAGGGAATTCACCCCTCCACTTT. This rearrangement joins TRBV25-1 to TRBJ1-6; D is uncertain. Trimming removed 5 bases from V and 7 bases from J, with 6 bases in between. The CDR3 has 12 amino acids. Germline-derived CDR1 and CDR2 are MGHDK and SYGVNS.

This clonotype was seen only a few times. The chain couples TRBV12-3 or TRBV12-4 to TRBJ2-3, with a tentative D call TRBD2 (6 bases). Trimming left V 6 bases short and J 6 bases short, with 10 bases between. This CDR3 has 12 amino acids. The CDR3 loop is CASRSSGDTQYF. CDR3 bases: TGTGCCAGCAGATCGAGCGGGGATACGCAGTATTTT.

This clonotype appeared a few times. CDR3 in amino acids: CASSESETGTIQYF. In DNA, the CDR3 is TGTGCCAGCAGTGAATCGGAGACAGGGACCATTCAGTACTTC. The chain links TRBV2 to TRBJ2-4, with 7 bases lining up with TRBD1. This CDR3 contains 14 residues. The germline V gene has CDR1 SNHLY and CDR2 FYNNEI. With 2 bases clipped from V and 9 bases from J, the junction kept 7 bases outside the gene matches. Combining the CDR3 with reference TRBV2 and TRBJ2-4 gives the whole variable domain EPEVTQTPSHQVTQMGQEVILRCVPISNHLYFYWYRQILGQKVEFLVSFYNNEISEKSEIFDDQFSVERPDGSNFTLKIRSTKLEDSAMYFCASSESETGTIQYFGAGTRLSVL.

This chain joins TRBV6-5 and TRBJ1-2; 8 positions agree with TRBD1. In germline, CDR1 is MNHEY, CDR2 SVGAGI. The junction had 6 bases not matched to a gene; V was cut back by 4 bases and J by 8 bases. CDR3 length: 13 amino acids. CDR3 sequence reads: CASSSSGGWGYTF. The CDR3 DNA reads as TGTGCCAGCAGTTCCTCAGGGGGCTGGGGCTACACCTTC.

This clonotype was observed a single time. The J gene is TRBJ2-2, the V gene TRBV6-1; TRBD2 matches 10 bases. This CDR3 is built from 15 residues. Germline V gene data show CDR1 as MNHNS and CDR2 as SASEGT. V shed 6 bases and J 4 bases; nucleotides not matched to a gene: 5. CDR3 DNA sequence: TGTGCCAGCAGGGTTCTAGCGGGGGCCACCGGGGAGCTGTTTTTT. Its protein is CASRVLAGATGELFF.

This clonotype was recorded a few times. The CDR3 protein is CASSSSPGQGNQPQHF. In nucleotides, the CDR3 is TGTGCCAGCAGTTCTTCACCTGGACAGGGCAATCAGCCCCAGCATTTT. The chain couples TRBV12-3 or TRBV12-4 to TRBJ1-5; 7 bases align to TRBD1. The CDR3 is 16 residues long. V was clipped by 4 bases and J by 2 bases; unmatched bases: 8.

This clonotype was picked up a small number of times. The genes are TRBV5-1 and TRBJ2-1; D unclear. Per the germline V gene, CDR1 is SGHRS and CDR2 is YFSETQ. The CDR3 runs to 16 residues. With 0 bases removed from V and 0 bases from J, the gap between germline ends came to 10 bases. In nucleotides, the CDR3 is TGCGCCAGCAGCTTGGTAGGCAGCAGCTCCTACAATGAGCAGTTCTTC. Translating it yields CASSLVGSSSYNEQFF.